Listed below are T cell receptor beta chains from one sample, sequenced in a study of cytomegalovirus exposure and HLA in healthy donors. The assay was immunoSEQ multiplex PCR, and TCRdb's table has in-frame clones only and misses some. The repertoire holds tens of thousands of clones, with about 89% as singletons. Material: PBMCs. The source is a woman aged 18-35 years in good health and CMV-seronegative. Both conserved end residues are part of each CDR3. A D gene is named only where the DNA matches it firmly. A row's size may be missing; if present it is once, few, many or a size class.

CDR3nt: TGTGCCAGCAGCCCCTCAAGCGCCGGAGATACGCAGTATTTT; CDR3aa: CASSPSSAGDTQYF; abundance: NA; j_gene: TRBJ2-3; len: 14; d_gene: NA; v_gene: TRBV11-2
CDR3nt: TGTGCCAGCAGTGAAAGTATTGGACAGGGACATGAAGCTTTCTTT; CDR3aa: CASSESIGQGHEAFF; abundance: NA; j_gene: TRBJ1-1; len: 15; d_gene: TRBD1; v_gene: TRBV25-1
CDR3nt: TGCAGCGTTGACCGCCACCCCACCTGGCAGGGGGAGACCCAGTACTTC; CDR3aa: CSVDRHPTWQGETQYF; abundance: NA; j_gene: TRBJ2-5; len: 16; d_gene: NA; v_gene: TRBV29-1
CDR3nt: TGCAGTGCTAACCTCCGGGATACGCAGTATTTT; CDR3aa: CSANLRDTQYF; abundance: NA; j_gene: TRBJ2-3; len: 11; d_gene: NA; v_gene: TRBV20-1
CDR3nt: TGTGCCTGGAGGCCTTCCCTAGCTGTGGAGACCCAGTACTTC; CDR3aa: CAWRPSLAVETQYF; abundance: NA; j_gene: TRBJ2-5; len: 14; d_gene: NA; v_gene: TRBV30
CDR3nt: TGCAGCGTACCCTCGGAGGGTTGGCAGGGGGCCGGGGAGCTGTTTTTT; CDR3aa: CSVPSEGWQGAGELFF; abundance: NA; j_gene: TRBJ2-2; len: 16; d_gene: NA; v_gene: TRBV29-1
CDR3nt: TGCGCCAGCAGCATAGTAGCGGACACCGGGGAGCTGTTTTTT; CDR3aa: CASSIVADTGELFF; abundance: NA; j_gene: TRBJ2-2; len: 14; d_gene: NA; v_gene: TRBV5-1
CDR3nt: TGTGCCAGCAGCGAAGAACATGGGCCAAACTATGGCTACACCTTC; CDR3aa: CASSEEHGPNYGYTF; abundance: NA; j_gene: TRBJ1-2; len: 15; d_gene: NA; v_gene: TRBV7-2
CDR3nt: TGTGCCAGTTATACTAGCGGGAGTGGTGACAATGAGCAGTTCTTC; CDR3aa: CASYTSGSGDNEQFF; abundance: once; j_gene: TRBJ2-1; len: 15; d_gene: TRBD2; v_gene: TRBV19
CDR3nt: TGTGCCAGCAGCTTGGCCGGACAGGGAGAGACCCAGTACTTC; CDR3aa: CASSLAGQGETQYF; abundance: NA; j_gene: TRBJ2-5; len: 14; d_gene: TRBD1; v_gene: TRBV5-6
CDR3nt: TGTGCCAGCAGAAGGTGGGGACAGGGGGAGTACGAGCAGTACTTC; CDR3aa: CASRRWGQGEYEQYF; abundance: NA; j_gene: TRBJ2-7; len: 15; d_gene: TRBD1; v_gene: TRBV28
CDR3nt: TGTGCCAGCAGCTTGGGACTAGCAACCCGACTCGGGGAGCTGTTTTTT; CDR3aa: CASSLGLATRLGELFF; abundance: NA; j_gene: TRBJ2-2; len: 16; d_gene: TRBD2; v_gene: TRBV7-2
CDR3nt: TGTGCCAGCAGTTTAATTCAGGGGCCGAACACCGGGGAGCTGTTTTTT; CDR3aa: CASSLIQGPNTGELFF; abundance: NA; j_gene: TRBJ2-2; len: 16; d_gene: NA; v_gene: TRBV6-5
CDR3nt: TGTGCCAGCAGCTTGACAGGGGGGGCCTTTAGCAATCAGCCCCAGCATTTT; CDR3aa: CASSLTGGAFSNQPQHF; abundance: NA; j_gene: TRBJ1-5; len: 17; d_gene: TRBD1; v_gene: TRBV7-2
CDR3nt: TGTGCCAGCTCACCACGGGAACAGGGTAGTGGCTACACCTTC; CDR3aa: CASSPREQGSGYTF; abundance: few; j_gene: TRBJ1-2; len: 14; d_gene: NA; v_gene: TRBV18
CDR3nt: TGTGCCAGCAGCCAAGGTTTTAGCGGGGGGGTTAATGAGCAGTTCTTC; CDR3aa: CASSQGFSGGVNEQFF; abundance: once; j_gene: TRBJ2-1; len: 16; d_gene: TRBD2; v_gene: TRBV4-2
CDR3nt: TGCGCCAGCAGCTTGGAGTCAGGGACTTACAATGAGCAGTTCTTC; CDR3aa: CASSLESGTYNEQFF; abundance: NA; j_gene: TRBJ2-1; len: 15; d_gene: NA; v_gene: TRBV5-1
CDR3nt: TGTGCCAGCGATGTGCCAGGGGCGAACATTCAGTACTTC; CDR3aa: CASDVPGANIQYF; abundance: NA; j_gene: TRBJ2-4; len: 13; d_gene: NA; v_gene: TRBV16
CDR3nt: TGTGCCACCAGCACCCCAGAGGTTAGGGGTCTTGAGCAGTTCTTC; CDR3aa: CATSTPEVRGLEQFF; abundance: NA; j_gene: TRBJ2-1; len: 15; d_gene: NA; v_gene: TRBV15
CDR3nt: TGTGCCAGCAGCTTAGCGACCAGCGGTACACTCTACGAGCAGTACTTC; CDR3aa: CASSLATSGTLYEQYF; abundance: NA; j_gene: TRBJ2-7; len: 16; d_gene: NA; v_gene: TRBV7-8
CDR3nt: TGTGCCAGCAGTTTAAGGGACAGGGGAAATAATGAAAAACTGTTTTTT; CDR3aa: CASSLRDRGNNEKLFF; abundance: NA; j_gene: TRBJ1-4; len: 16; d_gene: TRBD1; v_gene: TRBV28
CDR3nt: TGTGCCACGGGGAGCGGGAACACTGAAGCTTTCTTT; CDR3aa: CATGSGNTEAFF; abundance: NA; j_gene: TRBJ1-1; len: 12; d_gene: NA; v_gene: TRBV5-4
CDR3nt: TGTGCCAGCAGACCGGACAGTCATGCAGCTAATGAAAAACTGTTTTTT; CDR3aa: CASRPDSHAANEKLFF; abundance: NA; j_gene: TRBJ1-4; len: 16; d_gene: NA; v_gene: TRBV28
CDR3nt: TGTGCCAGCAGCGAGGGACAGGGGGTACTCTACGAGCAGTACTTC; CDR3aa: CASSEGQGVLYEQYF; abundance: NA; j_gene: TRBJ2-7; len: 15; d_gene: TRBD1; v_gene: TRBV9
CDR3nt: TGTGCCAGCAGGCCTCCGCAGGGCGGCGAAAAACTGTTTTTT; CDR3aa: CASRPPQGGEKLFF; abundance: NA; j_gene: TRBJ1-4; len: 14; d_gene: NA; v_gene: TRBV28
CDR3nt: TGTGCCAGTAGTAGGACGTGGGGGCTGAACACTGAAGCTTTCTTT; CDR3aa: CASSRTWGLNTEAFF; abundance: NA; j_gene: TRBJ1-1; len: 15; d_gene: NA; v_gene: TRBV19
CDR3nt: TGTGCCAGCAGCAACGGGGGGGCCGGCGACGAGCAGTACTTC; CDR3aa: CASSNGGAGDEQYF; abundance: NA; j_gene: TRBJ2-7; len: 14; d_gene: TRBD2; v_gene: TRBV11-2
CDR3nt: TGTGCCAGCAGCGGACAGGGGGCGCTGGTAGACGAGCAGTACTTC; CDR3aa: CASSGQGALVDEQYF; abundance: NA; j_gene: TRBJ2-7; len: 15; d_gene: TRBD1; v_gene: TRBV9